These 21 T cell receptor beta chains were sequenced from one sample in a study of blood T cell repertoires in COVID-19. TCRdb's copy holds only in-frame clones and misses some; the assay was immunoSEQ multiplex PCR. The repertoire consists of approximately 240,000 clones, with about 80% occurring once and the leading ten covering approximately 3%. The sequencing input was peripheral blood. The receptors derive from a woman in her twenties or thirties who had recovered from COVID-19.

J is TRBJ2-3 and V is TRBV28; 13 bases agree with TRBD2. The CDR3 spans 17 residues. Germline CDR1 and CDR2: MDHEN and SYDVKM. V was clipped by 5 bases and J by 3 bases; unmatched bases: 8. The CDR3 region has the DNA TGTGCCAGCAGTCCGGGACTAGCGGGAATGGGGACAGATACGCAGTATTTT. Amino acids: CASSPGLAGMGTDTQYF.

This clone was detected only a few times. V is TRBV5-5 and J is TRBJ1-1; weak D call: TRBD1 (6 bases). The CDR3 is 17 residues long. With 4 bases removed from V and 7 bases from J, the gap between germline ends came to 26 bases. Germline loops: CDR1 SGHKS, CDR2 YYEKEE (reference sequence). CDR3 nucleotide sequence: TGTGCCAGCAGCCTACACCCGATCGACAGGCAGCTAAATGAAGCTTTCTTT. It encodes CASSLHPIDRQLNEAFF.

The V gene is TRBV10-1, the J gene TRBJ2-5; TRBD1 might be the D (5 bases). CDR3 length: 13 amino acids. Trimming left V 4 bases short and J 7 bases short, with 13 bases between. CDR1 is WNHNN, CDR2 SYGVQD, per germline (reference sequence). The CDR3 DNA follows: TGCGCCAGCAGTGTAACCAGGGAAGGGACCCAGTACTTC. It encodes CASSVTREGTQYF.

The chain recombines TRBV11-2 with TRBJ2-7; D not resolved. The CDR3 loop spans 13 amino acids. The V end lost 1 base, the J end lost 5 bases, and 9 bases lay between the germline ends. Germline V gene data show CDR1 as SGHAT and CDR2 as FQNNGV. The CDR3 DNA reads TGTGCCAGCAGCTTAGTGGAGAAGAACGAGCAGTACTTC. Encoded protein: CASSLVEKNEQYF.

CDR3 loop: CAWSVLNNEKLFF. CDR3 in DNA: TGTGCCTGGAGTGTTCTTAATAATGAAAAACTGTTTTTT. V is TRBV30 and J is TRBJ1-4; D not resolved. V was trimmed by 0 bases and J by 4 bases, leaving 6 bases between them. Per the germline V gene, CDR1 is GTSNPN and CDR2 is SVGIG (reference sequence). CDR3 length: 13 amino acids.

The J gene is TRBJ1-6, the V gene TRBV18; tentative D call: TRBD1 (5 bases). The germline gives CDR1 KGHSH, CDR2 LQKENI. The CDR3 loop spans 13 amino acids. The V gene lost 2 bases and the J gene lost 9 bases, with 8 bases spanning the gap. The CDR3 DNA follows: TGTGCCAGCTCACCAACTGGGGCTTCACCCCTCCACTTT. Residues: CASSPTGASPLHF.

V usage is TRBV4-1 and J usage is TRBJ1-1; weak D call: TRBD1 (6 bases). The CDR3 is made up of 13 amino acids. Germline loops: CDR1 MGHRA, CDR2 YSYEKL. V lost 0 bases, J lost 5 bases, and 7 bases lay in between. The DNA for the CDR3 is TGCGCCAGCAGCCAAGACAGGGGTACTGAAGCTTTCTTT. Protein sequence: CASSQDRGTEAFF.

The chain has TRBV19 and TRBJ2-1; D perhaps matches TRBD2 (5 bases). The CDR3 is 15 amino acids. CDR1 is LNHDA and CDR2 is SQIVND in the germline V gene (reference sequence). V lost 3 bases and J 6 bases, leaving 15 bases between the germline ends. The CDR3 nucleotides read TGTGCCAGTAGTATGAATGCGGGCCATGCCAATGAGCAGTTCTTC. This codes for CASSMNAGHANEQFF.

The V call is TRBV10-3, the J call TRBJ2-3; 8 bases agree with TRBD2. V lost 3 bases, J lost 0 bases, and 2 bases stayed unmatched. CDR3 size: 15 residues. Germline V CDR1 and CDR2: ENHRY, SYGVKD. Written as DNA, the CDR3 is TGTGCCATCAGTGATGCTAGCGGGAGCACAGATACGCAGTATTTT. Translated, it gives CAISDASGSTDTQYF.

V gene TRBV6-4 combines with J gene TRBJ2-3; 7 bases are a match to TRBD2. Germline assignment: CDR1 MRHNA and CDR2 SNTAGT. V shed 6 bases, J shed 0 bases, and the junction held 9 bases outside the gene matches. The CDR3 runs 16 residues. The CDR3 DNA sequence: TGTGCCAGCAGCCCCGTCGGGCGGGAGAGCACAGATACGCAGTATTTT. Translated: CASSPVGRESTDTQYF.

The chain links TRBV4-2 to TRBJ2-1, with TRBD1 matching 8 bases. Per germline, CDR1 LGHNA and CDR2 YNFKEQ. J was trimmed by 2 bases and V by 0 bases; bases with no gene match: 3. The CDR3 extends over 16 amino acids. Here the CDR3 reads CASSQDSGGAYNEQFF. In nucleotides, the CDR3 is TGTGCCAGCAGCCAAGATTCAGGGGGCGCCTACAATGAGCAGTTCTTC.

V usage is TRBV5-4 and J usage is TRBJ2-5, with 12 bases fitting TRBD1. This CDR3 comprises 16 residues. Germline trimming cut 0 bases from V and 4 bases from J; bases unmatched to any gene: 4. Per germline, CDR1 SGHNT and CDR2 YYREEE (reference sequence). The DNA for the CDR3 is TGTGCCAGCAGCTTGGGGGGACAGGGGGCACGAGAGACCCAGTACTTC. Amino acid sequence: CASSLGGQGARETQYF.

The genes are TRBV28 and TRBJ2-6; TRBD1 aligns across 7 bases. Germline CDR1 is MDHEN and CDR2 is SYDVKM. CDR3 length equals 15 residues. The V segment lost 8 bases and the J segment 2 bases; nucleotides outside the gene matches: 6. The CDR3 bases are TGTGCCAGCGGGACAGCTGAACCTGGGGCCAACGTCCTGACTTTC. Amino acids: CASGTAEPGANVLTF.

The rearrangement uses TRBV7-3 and TRBJ2-5; 10 positions agree with TRBD2. Germline CDR1 and CDR2: SGHTA and FQGTGA. The CDR3 is 15 amino acids. With V trimmed by 4 bases and J by 4 bases, 6 bases remained unmatched. The CDR3 sequence is CASSSGAGGRETQYF. The CDR3 DNA sequence: TGTGCCAGCAGCTCTGGAGCGGGAGGGAGAGAGACCCAGTACTTC.

As DNA, the CDR3 is TGTGCCAGCAGCCAGGAGTTAGGACTAGCGGGAGCCGAGCAGTACTTC. It codes for CASSQELGLAGAEQYF. The chain combines TRBV4-2 with TRBJ2-7, with 13 positions matching TRBD2. J was trimmed by 6 bases and V by 3 bases; bases with no gene match: 8. There are 16 residues in the CDR3. Germline V gives CDR1 LGHNA, CDR2 YNFKEQ.

This clone was picked up a small number of times. The chain carries TRBV28 and TRBJ2-7; 12 nucleotides align to TRBD2. There are 15 residues in the CDR3. The V segment lost 4 bases and the J segment 7 bases; nucleotides outside the gene matches: 8. The germline gives CDR1 MDHEN, CDR2 SYDVKM. DNA for the CDR3: TGTGCCAGCAGTTCTCTAGCGGGAGGGCCGAGGGAGCAGTACTTC. It translates to CASSSLAGGPREQYF.

The V gene is TRBV7-9, the J gene TRBJ2-7, with TRBD1 matching over 7 bases. The V segment lost 5 bases and the J segment 7 bases; nucleotides outside the gene matches: 14. Germline V CDR1 and CDR2: SEHNR, FQNEAQ (reference sequence). This CDR3 comprises 15 residues. CDR3 nucleotide sequence: TGTGCCAGCAGCCGCCCGGGATCACAGGGGTCGGAGCAGTACTTC. This codes for CASSRPGSQGSEQYF.

The chain links TRBV30 to TRBJ2-7; D is possibly TRBD1 (6 bases). The ends were cut back, 2 bases at V and 2 bases at J, with 13 bases in the middle. This CDR3 contains 14 residues. CDR1 is GTSNPN, CDR2 SVGIG, per germline (reference sequence). DNA for the CDR3: TGTGCCTGGAGTCCTCGACAGGCCCCCTACGAGCAGTACTTC. This translates into CAWSPRQAPYEQYF.

The CDR3, as DNA: TGTGCCAGCAGCCCTAGGACAGACACCGGGGAGCTGTTTTTT. The encoded protein is CASSPRTDTGELFF. This sequence joins TRBV3-1 (or the pseudogene TRBV3-2) and TRBJ2-2, with a possible D match to TRBD1 (6 bases). Germline-derived CDR1 and CDR2 are LGHDT and YNNKEL (reference sequence). This CDR3 is built from 14 residues. The V gene lost 4 bases and the J gene lost 3 bases, with 9 bases spanning the gap.

The chain couples TRBV3-1 (or the pseudogene TRBV3-2) to TRBJ1-6; TRBD1 agrees at 7 bases. CDR1 is LGHDT and CDR2 is YNNKEL in the germline V gene (reference sequence). Losses at the gene ends were 4 bases for V and 6 bases for J; bases not matched to a gene: 6. There are 15 residues in the CDR3. The CDR3 region is CASSLWTGGNSPLHF. The CDR3 region has the DNA TGTGCCAGCAGCCTGTGGACAGGTGGTAATTCACCCCTCCACTTT.

The chain links TRBV29-1 to TRBJ1-5; TRBD1 matches at 7 bases. From germline, CDR1 is SQVTM and CDR2 ANQGSEA. CDR3 length: 16 residues. V was clipped by 4 bases and J by 1 base; unmatched bases: 10. CDR3 loop: CSVGVGGVGSNQPQHF. In DNA, the CDR3 is TGCAGCGTTGGGGTAGGGGGCGTGGGAAGCAATCAGCCCCAGCATTTT.